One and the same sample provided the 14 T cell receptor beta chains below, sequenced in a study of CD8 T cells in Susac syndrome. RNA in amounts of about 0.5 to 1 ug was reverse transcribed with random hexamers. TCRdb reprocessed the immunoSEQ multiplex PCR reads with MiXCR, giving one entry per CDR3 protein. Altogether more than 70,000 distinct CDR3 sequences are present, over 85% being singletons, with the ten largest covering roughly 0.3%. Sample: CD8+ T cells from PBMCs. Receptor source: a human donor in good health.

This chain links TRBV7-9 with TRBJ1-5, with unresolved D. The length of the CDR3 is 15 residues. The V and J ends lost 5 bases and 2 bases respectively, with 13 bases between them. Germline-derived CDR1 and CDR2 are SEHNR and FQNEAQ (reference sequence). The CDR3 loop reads CASSLSWGGNQPQHF. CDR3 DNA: TGTGCCAGCAGCCTTTCTTGGGGTGGCAATCAGCCCCAGCATTTT.

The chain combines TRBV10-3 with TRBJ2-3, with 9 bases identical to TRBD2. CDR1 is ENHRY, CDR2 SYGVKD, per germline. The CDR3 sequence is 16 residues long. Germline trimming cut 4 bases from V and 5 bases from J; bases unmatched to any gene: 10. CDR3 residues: CAISGLAGTLGDTQYF. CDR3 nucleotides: TGTGCCATCAGTGGGCTAGCGGGGACCCTGGGAGATACGCAGTATTTT.

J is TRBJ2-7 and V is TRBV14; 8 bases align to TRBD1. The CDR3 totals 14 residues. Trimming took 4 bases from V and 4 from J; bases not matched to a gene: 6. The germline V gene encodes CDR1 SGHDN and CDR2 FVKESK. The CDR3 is CASSPRTGNYEQYF. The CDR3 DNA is TGTGCCAGCAGCCCGCGGACAGGGAATTACGAGCAGTACTTC. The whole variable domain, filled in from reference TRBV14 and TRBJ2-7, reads EAGVTQFPSHSVIEKGQTVTLRCDPISGHDNLYWYRRVMGKEIKFLLHFVKESKQDESGMPNNRFLAERTGGTYSTLKVQPAELEDSGVYFCASSPRTGNYEQYFGPGTRLTVT.

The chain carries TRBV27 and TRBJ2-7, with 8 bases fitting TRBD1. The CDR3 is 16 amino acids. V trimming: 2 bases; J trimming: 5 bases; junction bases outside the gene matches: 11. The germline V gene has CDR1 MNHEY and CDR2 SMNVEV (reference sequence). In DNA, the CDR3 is TGTGCCAGCAGTTTAGCCCGCCTTTCACAGGGGGACGAGCAGTACTTC. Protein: CASSLARLSQGDEQYF.

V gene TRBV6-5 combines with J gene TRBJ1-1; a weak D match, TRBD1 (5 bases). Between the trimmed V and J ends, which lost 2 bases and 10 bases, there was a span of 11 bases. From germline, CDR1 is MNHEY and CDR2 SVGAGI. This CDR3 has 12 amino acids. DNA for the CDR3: TGTGCCAGCAGTTACGTCGGCGGGGCAGCTTTCTTT. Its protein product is CASSYVGGAAFF.

The CDR3: CASSLVDLRTETQYF. DNA of the CDR3: TGTGCCAGCAGCTTAGTCGACCTACGCACGGAGACCCAGTACTTC. The chain has TRBV7-2 and TRBJ2-5; unclear D gene. In germline, CDR1 is SGHTA, CDR2 FQGNSA. Trimming took off 1 base at V and 5 bases at J, with 14 bases between the two ends. CDR3 length equals 15 residues.

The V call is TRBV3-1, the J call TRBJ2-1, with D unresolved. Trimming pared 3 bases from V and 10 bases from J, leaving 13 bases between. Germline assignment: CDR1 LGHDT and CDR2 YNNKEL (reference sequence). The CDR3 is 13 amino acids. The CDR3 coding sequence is TGTGCCAGCAGCCATGCGATTGGTCGGGAGCAGTTCTTC. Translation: CASSHAIGREQFF.

CDR3 sequence (DNA): TGTGCCAGTAGTATGGAGAAATTAGGGGACACTGAAGCTTTCTTT. This translates into CASSMEKLGDTEAFF. The V gene is TRBV19, the J gene TRBJ1-1, with D tentatively TRBD1 (5 bases). The V end was cut by 3 bases, the J end by 3 bases, with 14 bases between. The CDR3 totals 15 residues. Germline CDR1 and CDR2: LNHDA and SQIVND (reference sequence).

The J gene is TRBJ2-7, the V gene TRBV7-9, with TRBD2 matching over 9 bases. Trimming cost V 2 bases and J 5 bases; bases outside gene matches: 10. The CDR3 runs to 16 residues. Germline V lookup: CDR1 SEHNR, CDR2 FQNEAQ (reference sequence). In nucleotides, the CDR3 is TGTGCCAGCAGCTTATTCAGCGGGGGGACCAGCGACGAGCAGTACTTC. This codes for CASSLFSGGTSDEQYF.

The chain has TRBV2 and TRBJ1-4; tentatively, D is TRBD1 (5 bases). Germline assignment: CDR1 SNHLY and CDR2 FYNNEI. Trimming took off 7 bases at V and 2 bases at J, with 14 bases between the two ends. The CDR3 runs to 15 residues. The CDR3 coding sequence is TGTGCCAGCAAGCCTCCAGGGCTCACTAATGAAAAACTGTTTTTT. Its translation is CASKPPGLTNEKLFF.

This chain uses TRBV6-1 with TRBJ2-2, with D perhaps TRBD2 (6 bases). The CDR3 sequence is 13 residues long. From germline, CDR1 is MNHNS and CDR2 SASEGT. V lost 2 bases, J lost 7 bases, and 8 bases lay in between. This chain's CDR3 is CASSEWGDGELFF. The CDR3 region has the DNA TGTGCCAGCAGTGAATGGGGGGACGGGGAGCTGTTTTTT.

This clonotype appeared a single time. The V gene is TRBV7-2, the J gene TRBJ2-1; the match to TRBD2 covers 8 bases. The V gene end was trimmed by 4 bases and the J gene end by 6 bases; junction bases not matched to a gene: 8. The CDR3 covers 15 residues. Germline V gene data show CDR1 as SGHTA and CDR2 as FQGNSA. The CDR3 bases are TGTGCCAGCAGCTCACGGGGGGGCCCCGGCAATGAGCAGTTCTTC. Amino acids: CASSSRGGPGNEQFF. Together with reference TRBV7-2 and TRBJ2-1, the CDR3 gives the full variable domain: GAGVSQSPSNKVTEKGKDVELRCDPISGHTALYWYRQSLGQGLEFLIYFQGNSAPDKSGLPSDRFSAERTGGSVSTLTIQRTQQEDSAVYLCASSSRGGPGNEQFFGPGTRLTVL.

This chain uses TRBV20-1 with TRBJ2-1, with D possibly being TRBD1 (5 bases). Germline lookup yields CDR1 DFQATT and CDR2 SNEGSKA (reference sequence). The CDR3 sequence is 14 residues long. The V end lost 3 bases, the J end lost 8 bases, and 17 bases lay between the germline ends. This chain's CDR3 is CSASKGFPEDEQFF. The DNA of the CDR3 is TGCAGTGCTAGTAAGGGGTTCCCCGAGGATGAGCAGTTCTTC.

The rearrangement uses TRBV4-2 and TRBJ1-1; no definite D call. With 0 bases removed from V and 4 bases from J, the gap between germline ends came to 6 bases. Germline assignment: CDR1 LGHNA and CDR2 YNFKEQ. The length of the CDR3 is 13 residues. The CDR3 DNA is TGTGCCAGCAGCCAAGACGTTCTCACTGAAGCTTTCTTT. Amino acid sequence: CASSQDVLTEAFF.